A selection of T cell receptor beta chains follows, all from one sample in a study of blood T cell repertoires in COVID-19. Assay: immunoSEQ multiplex PCR; the TCRdb copy retains only in-frame clones and omits some. The sample records approximately 24,000 clones, approximately 89% being singletons. The sequenced sample was peripheral blood. All receptors derive from a human donor in a cohort sampled during active COVID-19. CDR3s include the opening cysteine and the closing phenylalanine or tryptophan. The D gene is left open where the match is weak. Not every row has a clone size; where given, it reads once, few, many or a size class.

D | J | size | V | CDR3 | DNA
TRBD1 | TRBJ1-3 | NA | TRBV18 | CASSPTGQGPGNTIYF | TGTGCCAGCTCACCAACGGGACAGGGCCCTGGAAACACCATATATTTT
NA | TRBJ2-3 | NA | TRBV10-1 | CASSVLQVGDTQYF | TGCGCCAGCAGTGTTCTTCAGGTCGGAGATACGCAGTATTTT
NA | TRBJ1-3 | NA | TRBV28 | CASTLPGSGSGNTIYF | TGTGCCAGCACTTTACCGGGATCGGGCTCTGGAAACACCATATATTTT
TRBD1 | TRBJ2-1 | NA | TRBV4-3 | CASSQVQGAEQFF | TGCGCCAGCAGCCAAGTACAGGGGGCCGAGCAGTTCTTC
TRBD2 | TRBJ2-5 | NA | TRBV9 | CASSAYWGGQETQYF | TGTGCCAGCAGCGCCTACTGGGGGGGACAAGAGACCCAGTACTTC
TRBD1 | TRBJ1-5 | NA | TRBV7-9 | CASSPPGQGAPGPQHF | TGTGCCAGCAGCCCTCCCGGACAGGGGGCGCCTGGGCCCCAGCATTTT
NA | TRBJ1-1 | NA | TRBV30 | CAWRVRVDTEAFF | TGTGCCTGGAGGGTCAGGGTTGACACTGAAGCTTTCTTT
NA | TRBJ1-5 | NA | TRBV20-1 | CSASSRGEPQHF | TGCAGTGCTAGTTCACGAGGAGAGCCCCAGCATTTT
TRBD2 | TRBJ2-3 | NA | TRBV4-2 | CASSQGAGGPPDTQYF | TGTGCCAGCAGCCAAGGGGCGGGGGGGCCTCCAGATACGCAGTATTTT
NA | TRBJ2-4 | NA | TRBV18 | CASSPLWGVHENIQYF | TGTGCCAGCTCACCACTGTGGGGGGTTCACGAAAACATTCAGTACTTC
NA | TRBJ1-1 | NA | TRBV5-4 | CASSRTAETEAFF | TGTGCCAGCAGTCGAACAGCAGAAACTGAAGCTTTCTTT
NA | TRBJ1-1 | NA | TRBV24-1 | CATSDLGETRLF | TGTGCCACCAGTGATTTAGGGGAAACGCGTCTCTTT
TRBD1 | TRBJ2-4 | NA | TRBV18 | CASSPINTGQGATKNIQYF | TGTGCCAGCTCACCAATTAATACGGGACAGGGGGCGACCAAAAACATTCAGTACTTC
NA | TRBJ1-4 | NA | TRBV4-2 | CASSKATGWGGMNEKLFF | TGTGCCAGCAGCAAAGCCACGGGTTGGGGGGGAATGAATGAAAAACTGTTTTTT
NA | TRBJ2-7 | NA | TRBV28 | CASSSKLGPRMPYEQYF | TGTGCCAGCAGTTCCAAACTGGGGCCCCGTATGCCGTACGAGCAGTACTTC
NA | TRBJ2-1 | NA | TRBV14 | CASSQVLPANEQFF | TGTGCCAGCAGCCAAGTCCTACCTGCGAATGAGCAGTTCTTC
NA | TRBJ2-5 | once | TRBV27 | CASSLSDRQETQYF | TGTGCCAGCAGTTTATCGGACAGACAAGAGACCCAGTACTTC
TRBD1 | TRBJ2-3 | NA | TRBV19 | CASSSRTGLGTDTQYF | TGTGCCAGTAGTTCTCGGACAGGGCTGGGCACAGATACGCAGTATTTT
NA | TRBJ2-6 | NA | TRBV6-5 | CASRYTGTGANVLTF | TGTGCCAGCAGGTATACAGGGACTGGGGCCAACGTCCTGACTTTC
TRBD1 | TRBJ1-2 | few | TRBV9 | CASSVEGTGGYGYTF | TGTGCCAGCAGCGTAGAAGGGACAGGGGGCTATGGCTACACCTTC